This T cell receptor beta chain was captured in a study of vaccination and CD4 T cells after COVID-19. CDR3 length: 16 residues. Looked up from germline, CDR1 is SEHNR and CDR2 is FQNEAQ (reference sequence). The germline V and J ends were trimmed by 5 bases and 3 bases, with 19 bases remaining between them. Oncomine TCR Beta short-read sequencing was applied to DNA from cultured CD4+ T cells. TCRdb itself ran the PCR reads through MiXCR, one entry per CDR3 protein. The table records 3,400 or so distinct CDR3 sequences, 20% to 25% of them present only once. Specified treatment: approximately 10-day PBMC culture with coronavirus spike peptide pools or control peptides (ViraFEST assay). Cultures used 2.1 million or so PBMCs per well, about 10 IU/ml IL-2 and approximately 9.6 ug/ml peptides. By frequency in the sample, this clonotype is medium-sized. Antigen: not known.

The V and J genes are TRBV7-9 and TRBJ1-2, with a possible D match to TRBD1 (5 bases). This receptor was obtained from a human donor who had recovered from COVID-19. This specimen was CD4+ T cells from blood, cultured in vitro, taken after SARS-CoV-2 vaccination. CDR3 DNA sequence: TGTGCCAGCAGCCATGAGCCGGGACGGGGGGACTATGGCTACACCTTC. Its translation: CASSHEPGRGDYGYTF.